This T cell receptor beta chain was sequenced for a study of T cell responses to AZD1222 COVID-19 vaccine. Study findings and constraints: Variant regions that are unmutated are reportedly the target of nearly half of spike-specific TCRs. Spike-specific TCR breadth and depth went up after people got two AZD1222 doses. Females outnumbered males among donors, who were mostly white British; clonal diversity was possibly underestimated.

As to this clone: Its antigen is currently unknown.

The protocol was immunoSEQ multiplex PCR, while the TCRdb copy is restricted to in-frame clones and leaves out a portion. Seen here are more than 85,000 clones, approximately 90% observed once, and the top ten hold over 6.5%. This CDR3 has 13 amino acids. The germline gives CDR1 SQVTM, CDR2 ANQGSEA. V lost 6 bases and J 1 base, leaving 11 bases between the germline ends. The sequence came from an adult in good health. Sequences were derived from peripheral blood, sampled on day 0 of AZD1222 vaccination. The chain links TRBV29-1 to TRBJ2-3; tentative D call: TRBD2 (5 bases). CDR3 region: CSVGSSGTDTQYF. CDR3 DNA sequence: TGCAGCGTCGGAAGTAGCGGCACAGATACGCAGTATTTT.